The present entry profiles one T cell receptor beta chain with its context. Germline CDR1 reads SGDLS; CDR2 reads YYNGEE. The CDR3 sequence is 12 residues long. V was pared by 3 bases and J by 4 bases, with 4 bases between. This specimen comes from a study of CD8 T cells in Susac syndrome. RNA, at about 0.45 to 1 ug, was reverse transcribed with random hexamers. MiXCR was run by TCRdb on the immunoSEQ multiplex PCR reads, yielding one entry per CDR3 protein. The sample includes about 200,000 distinct CDR3 sequences, about 95% seen only once; the top ten take roughly 0.088%. What was sequenced was CD4+ T cells from PBMCs. The TCR was taken from a human donor with multiple sclerosis. The genes are TRBV9 and TRBJ2-2, with unresolved D. The CDR3 protein is CASSASTGELFF. In DNA, the CDR3 is TGTGCCAGCAGCGCGAGCACCGGGGAGCTGTTTTTT.